This TCR beta chain is from a study of T cells after yellow fever vaccination. Broader study findings: Contamination of FACS-sorted repertoires by abundant clonotypes from the bulk population could occur.

V shed 5 bases, J shed 0 bases, and the junction held 2 bases outside the gene matches. The CDR3 loop spans 14 amino acids. Per the germline V gene, CDR1 is SNHLY and CDR2 is FYNNEI. TCRdb re-called the 5' RACE reads through MiXCR, storing one row per CDR3 protein. This sample has just under 600,000 distinct CDR3 sequences; 13% occur once, and the top ten carry 11% to 15%. Regarding this clonotype: Its antigen is as yet unknown.

The gene calls are TRBV2 and TRBJ1-1, with 8 bases fitting TRBD1. The clonotype originates from a man between 25 and 39 years old who received the YFV17D yellow fever vaccine. Sequenced material: PBMCs, taken on the day of the yellow fever booster vaccination. CDR3 sequence: CASSWTGMNTEAFF. CDR3 coding DNA: TGTGCCAGCAGTTGGACAGGGATGAACACTGAAGCTTTCTTT.